Below are 21 T cell receptor beta chains sequenced from a single sample in a study of blood T cell repertoires in COVID-19. The repertoire was sequenced with immunoSEQ multiplex PCR; TCRdb's copy has only in-frame clones and lacks some. This sample carries around 100,000 clones, 90% to 95% of them seen once, and the ten largest clones take approximately 5.5%. Sample: peripheral blood. All receptors derive from a human donor in a cohort sampled during active COVID-19.

This chain's CDR3 is CASSTGGLARNSLEYF. In DNA, the CDR3 is TGTGCCAGCAGCACGGGAGGGCTAGCGAGAAATTCGCTTGAGTATTTT. This chain uses TRBV5-4 with TRBJ2-3, with 8 bases matching TRBD2. The CDR3 sequence is 16 residues long. CDR1 and CDR2 (germline): SGHNT, YYREEE (reference sequence). With 4 bases clipped from V and 13 bases from J, the junction kept 20 bases outside the gene matches.

The chain combines TRBV18 with TRBJ2-2; no firm D call. CDR3 length: 12 residues. Germline assignment: CDR1 KGHSH and CDR2 LQKENI. V was cut by 6 bases and J by 3 bases, with 5 bases left in between. In DNA, the CDR3 is TGTGCCAGCTCCCCTGACACCGGGGAGCTGTTTTTT. This encodes CASSPDTGELFF. The variable domain in full, completed from reference TRBV18 and TRBJ2-2, reads NAGVMQNPRHLVRRRGQEARLRCSPMKGHSHVYWYRQLPEEGLKFMVYLQKENIIDESGMPKERFSAEFPKEGPSILRIQQVVRGDSAAYFCASSPDTGELFFGEGSRLTVL.

The chain uses TRBV2 and TRBJ2-1; D is uncertain. The V gene's germline CDR1 is SNHLY and CDR2 FYNNEI. Trimming took 2 bases from V and 5 from J, leaving 10 bases between them. The CDR3 has 14 amino acids. The CDR3 sequence is CASSETITNNEQFF. The CDR3 nucleotides are TGTGCCAGCAGTGAAACAATTACTAACAATGAGCAGTTCTTC.

This sequence joins TRBV7-9 and TRBJ2-7, with 15 bases identical to TRBD2. This CDR3 has 17 residues. Germline assignment: CDR1 SEHNR and CDR2 FQNEAQ (reference sequence). J lost 2 bases, V lost 5 bases, and 7 bases had no gene match. CDR3 in amino acids: CASSKSGLAGGPYEQYF. The CDR3, as DNA: TGTGCCAGCAGCAAATCCGGACTAGCGGGAGGGCCCTACGAGCAGTACTTC.

The J gene is TRBJ1-5, the V gene TRBV2; D perhaps matches TRBD1 (5 bases). Trimming removed 2 bases from V and 6 bases from J, with 14 bases in between. Per germline, CDR1 SNHLY and CDR2 FYNNEI. This CDR3 comprises 15 residues. In nucleotides, the CDR3 is TGTGCCAGCAGTGAAAGTGTTTGGGGGGGTCAGCCCCAGCATTTT. It is translated as CASSESVWGGQPQHF.

The J gene is TRBJ2-7, the V gene TRBV28; 8 bases match TRBD2. The trim removed 2 bases at V and 6 bases at J, leaving 12 bases unmatched. The CDR3 loop spans 16 amino acids. Germline V gene lookup returns CDR1 MDHEN and CDR2 SYDVKM. DNA of the CDR3: TGTGCCAGCAGTTTACTTAGCGCGGGAGGCCCCCTCGAGCAGTACTTC. It specifies CASSLLSAGGPLEQYF.

This clone was detected only once. The rearrangement joins TRBV20-1 to TRBJ2-3; D is possibly TRBD2 (5 bases). The CDR3 contains 11 residues. Germline V gives CDR1 DFQATT, CDR2 SNEGSKA (reference sequence). The V and J ends lost 0 bases and 8 bases respectively, with 6 bases between them. CDR3 bases: TGCAGTGCTAGAGAGGGAGTTACGCAGTATTTT. It is translated as CSAREGVTQYF.

The chain links TRBV6-1 to TRBJ2-1; 11 bases match TRBD2. Germline assignment: CDR1 MNHNS and CDR2 SASEGT. The J segment lost 6 bases and the V segment lost 0 bases, leaving 1 base of the junction unmatched. This CDR3 region has 15 residues. CDR3 DNA sequence: TGTGCCAGCAGTGAAGCTAGCGGGGGGGCCAATGAGCAGTTCTTC. Its protein is CASSEASGGANEQFF.

The chain is built from TRBV21-1 and TRBJ2-7; the table names TRBD2, a call not compared with the DNA. TRBV21-1 is deemed a pseudogene. The CDR3 is made up of 15 amino acids. This CDR3 is CASSRLARSSYEQYF. The DNA for the CDR3 is TGTGCCAGCAGCAGGTTAGCGCGAAGCTCCTACGAGCAGTACTTC.

The genes are TRBV7-2 and TRBJ1-2; 8 nucleotides align to TRBD1. V lost 3 bases, J lost 3 bases, and 9 bases stayed unmatched. CDR1 is SGHTA, CDR2 FQGNSA, per germline. The CDR3 has 16 residues. CDR3 sequence reads: CASSFNPRGQDYGYTF. CDR3 sequence (DNA): TGTGCCAGCAGCTTTAACCCCAGGGGGCAAGACTATGGCTACACCTTC.

This chain connects TRBV3-1 (or the pseudogene TRBV3-2) to TRBJ2-2, with D possibly matching TRBD1 (5 bases). Germline loops: CDR1 LGHDT, CDR2 YNNKEL (reference sequence). Between the trimmed V and J ends, which lost 4 bases and 0 bases, there was a span of 15 bases. This CDR3 contains 17 residues. The CDR3 loop reads CASSPPGQQPNTGELFF. The CDR3 DNA follows: TGTGCCAGCAGCCCTCCTGGACAACAACCGAACACCGGGGAGCTGTTTTTT.

The chain recombines TRBV3-1 (or the pseudogene TRBV3-2) with TRBJ1-2, with 9 bases matching TRBD1. The CDR3 contains 16 residues. Per the germline V gene, CDR1 is LGHDT and CDR2 is YNNKEL (reference sequence). Losses at the gene ends were 7 bases for V and 3 bases for J; bases not matched to a gene: 12. The CDR3 nucleotides read TGTGCCAGCACCCACGCCCACAGGGGGCTGGACTATGGCTACACCTTC. Amino acid sequence: CASTHAHRGLDYGYTF.

The CDR3 coding sequence is TGTGCCAGCAGTTCTCCAGCGGGAGCCTACAATGAGCAGTTCTTC. It codes for CASSSPAGAYNEQFF. The V and J genes are TRBV28 and TRBJ2-1; 8 bases line up with TRBD2. After removal of 4 bases from V and 2 bases from J, the junction contained 4 bases not matched to a gene. Germline V lookup: CDR1 MDHEN, CDR2 SYDVKM. The CDR3 runs 15 residues.

DNA for the CDR3: TGTGCCAGCAGCCAAAGGACAGGGGGCACCGGGGAGCTGTTTTTT. Translating gives CASSQRTGGTGELFF. This sequence joins TRBV7-9 and TRBJ2-2; 10 bases align to TRBD1. This CDR3 comprises 15 residues. The junction had 4 bases not matched to a gene; V was cut back by 5 bases and J by 4 bases. CDR1 and CDR2 from the germline V gene are SEHNR and FQNEAQ (reference sequence).

The chain couples TRBV4-1 to TRBJ1-2; 7 bases match TRBD1. The CDR3 has 16 amino acids. CDR1 and CDR2 from the germline V gene are MGHRA and YSYEKL. V lost 3 bases, J lost 3 bases, and 10 bases stayed unmatched. CDR3 bases: TGCGCCAGCAGCCAGGGTGGAGCAGGGGGTTACTATGGCTACACCTTC. Its protein product is CASSQGGAGGYYGYTF.

The chain carries TRBV7-2 and TRBJ1-5; the D gene is possibly TRBD1 (6 bases). The germline gives CDR1 SGHTA, CDR2 FQGNSA. The V end was cut by 3 bases, the J end by 2 bases, with 14 bases between. CDR3 length equals 16 residues. Here the CDR3 reads CASSLWTVLGNQPQHF. CDR3 in DNA: TGTGCCAGCAGCTTGTGGACAGTATTGGGCAATCAGCCCCAGCATTTT. Based on the CDR3 plus reference TRBV7-2 and TRBJ1-5, the full variable domain is GAGVSQSPSNKVTEKGKDVELRCDPISGHTALYWYRQSLGQGLEFLIYFQGNSAPDKSGLPSDRFSAERTGGSVSTLTIQRTQQEDSAVYLCASSLWTVLGNQPQHFGDGTRLSIL.

V usage is TRBV5-6 and J usage is TRBJ2-7, with a possible D match to TRBD2 (6 bases). The germline gives CDR1 SGHDT, CDR2 YYEEEE. V dropped 2 bases and J dropped 6 bases, with 18 bases sitting between them. The CDR3 sequence is 15 residues long. The CDR3 loop is CASSLRTKHPSEQYF. Written as DNA, the CDR3 is TGTGCCAGCAGCTTAAGGACTAAGCACCCCTCCGAGCAGTACTTC.

The chain recombines TRBV19 with TRBJ1-4; 8 bases line up with TRBD1. V gave up 6 bases and J gave up 4 bases; unmatched junction bases: 16. The CDR3 runs to 18 residues. Germline V gives CDR1 LNHDA, CDR2 SQIVND (reference sequence). The CDR3 coding sequence is TGTGCCAGTAGGAATCTTCTTCTGACAGGGGCCAATAATGAAAAACTGTTTTTT. Translated: CASRNLLLTGANNEKLFF.

The chain uses TRBV29-1 and TRBJ2-7, with D perhaps TRBD2 (5 bases). CDR3 length: 14 amino acids. CDR1 and CDR2 from the germline V gene are SQVTM and ANQGSEA. V lost 4 bases and J 3 bases, leaving 16 bases between the germline ends. CDR3 amino acids: CSVVAHLGYYEQYF. For the CDR3, the DNA is TGCAGCGTTGTAGCGCACTTGGGCTACTACGAGCAGTACTTC.

This chain joins TRBV12-5 and TRBJ2-7; a possible D gene is TRBD1 (6 bases). CDR1 and CDR2 from the germline V gene are LGHNT and FRNRAP. Trimming shortened V by 3 bases and J by 3 bases, and 9 bases separated the two germline ends. CDR3 length equals 13 residues. The CDR3 nucleotides are TGTGCTAGTGGTTTAGAGGGACACTACGAGCAGTACTTC. Its protein product is CASGLEGHYEQYF.

The chain couples TRBV28 to TRBJ1-5; D remains ambiguous. Trimming took off 9 bases at V and 4 bases at J, with 16 bases between the two ends. The CDR3 runs 14 residues. Germline V gene lookup returns CDR1 MDHEN and CDR2 SYDVKM. CDR3 in DNA: TGTGCCAGTCGGTCGGGCGGGAAAAATCAGCCCCAGCATTTT. The encoded protein is CASRSGGKNQPQHF.